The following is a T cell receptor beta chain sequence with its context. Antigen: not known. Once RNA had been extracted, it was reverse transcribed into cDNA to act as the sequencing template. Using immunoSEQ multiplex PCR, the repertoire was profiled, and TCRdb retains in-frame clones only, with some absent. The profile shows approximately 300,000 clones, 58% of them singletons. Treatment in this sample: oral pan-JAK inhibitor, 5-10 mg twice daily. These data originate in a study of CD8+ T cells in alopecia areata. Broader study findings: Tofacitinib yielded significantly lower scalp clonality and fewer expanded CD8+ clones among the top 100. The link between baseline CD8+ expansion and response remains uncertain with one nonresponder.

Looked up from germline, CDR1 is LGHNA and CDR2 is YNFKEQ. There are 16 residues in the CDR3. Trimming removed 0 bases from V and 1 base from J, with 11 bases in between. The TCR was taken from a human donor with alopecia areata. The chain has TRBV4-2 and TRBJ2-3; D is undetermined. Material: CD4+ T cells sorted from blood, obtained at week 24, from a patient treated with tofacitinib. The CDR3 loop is CASSQDPVLGTDTQYF. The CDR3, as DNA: TGTGCCAGCAGCCAAGATCCCGTATTAGGCACAGATACGCAGTATTTT.